This TCR beta chain was retrieved from a study of Graves' ophthalmopathy and Graves' hyperthyroidism. The study amplified TCR beta CDR3 regions using RNA transcripts. The first-round RT-PCR employed HTBI primers together with the Qiagen OneStep RT-PCR kit. A multiplex PCR was then performed as the second round. One entry per CDR3 protein results from TCRdb running MiXCR on the multiplex PCR reads. This sample has a few hundred thousand distinct CDR3 sequences, with approximately 20% found just once. Active ophthalmopathy (CAS at least 3, NOSPECS at least 4), lasting under 3 months. CDR3 length: 17 residues. Per germline, CDR1 MNHNS and CDR2 SASEGT. V trimming: 1 base; J trimming: 6 bases; junction bases outside the gene matches: 14.

Material: peripheral blood. This clonotype originated in a young woman with Graves' ophthalmopathy. The gene calls are TRBV6-1 and TRBJ2-7; 8 positions agree with TRBD1. The CDR3 sequence: CASSEVQGAMHGTEQYF. CDR3 nucleotides: TGTGCCAGCAGTGAAGTTCAGGGGGCCATGCACGGTACCGAGCAGTACTTC.